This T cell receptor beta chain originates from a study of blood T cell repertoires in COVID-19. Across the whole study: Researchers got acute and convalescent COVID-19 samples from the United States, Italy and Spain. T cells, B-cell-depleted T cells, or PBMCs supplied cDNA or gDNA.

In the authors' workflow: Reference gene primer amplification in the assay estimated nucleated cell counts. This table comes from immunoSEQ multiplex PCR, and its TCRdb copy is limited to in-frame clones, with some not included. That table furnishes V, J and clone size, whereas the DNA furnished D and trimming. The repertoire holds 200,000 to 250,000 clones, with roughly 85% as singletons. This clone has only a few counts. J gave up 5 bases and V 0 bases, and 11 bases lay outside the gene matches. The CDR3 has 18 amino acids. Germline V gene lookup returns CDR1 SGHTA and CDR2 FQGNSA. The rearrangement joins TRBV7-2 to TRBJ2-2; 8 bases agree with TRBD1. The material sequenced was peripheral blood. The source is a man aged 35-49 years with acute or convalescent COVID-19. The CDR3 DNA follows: TGTGCCAGCAGCTTAGCGAGCCAGGGGGCAGTGGGGACCGGGGAGCTGTTTTTT. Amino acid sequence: CASSLASQGAVGTGELFF.